The 20 T cell receptor beta chains reported below all come from one sample, sequenced in a study of blood T cell repertoires in COVID-19. Profiled with immunoSEQ multiplex PCR; TCRdb holds only in-frame clones, not every one. The sample lists approximately 150,000 clones, more than 75% occurring once. The specimen sequenced was peripheral blood. These receptors were obtained from a man in his sixties with acute or convalescent COVID-19.

V and J are TRBV7-9 and TRBJ2-7; 11 bases map to TRBD2. The CDR3 length is 19 residues. Looked up from germline, CDR1 is SEHNR and CDR2 is FQNEAQ (reference sequence). V trimming: 1 base; J trimming: 5 bases; junction bases outside the gene matches: 16. In DNA form, the CDR3 reads TGTGCCAGCAGCTTAGGCGGCCCCACTACTAGCGGGAGCGAGAACGAGCAGTACTTC. Translation gives CASSLGGPTTSGSENEQYF.

The J gene is TRBJ2-7, the V gene TRBV9, with 14 bases lining up with TRBD2. Germline V gene lookup returns CDR1 SGDLS and CDR2 YYNGEE. The V segment lost 5 bases and the J segment 4 bases; nucleotides outside the gene matches: 14. CDR3 length: 18 amino acids. For the CDR3, the DNA is TGTGCCAGCAGTGAGGGACTAGCGGGAGAATTTATGGCGTACGAGCAGTACTTC. Its protein is CASSEGLAGEFMAYEQYF.

The genes are TRBV15 and TRBJ1-1; unclear D gene. Germline V gene sequence: CDR1 LNHNV, CDR2 YYDKDF (reference sequence). Trimming cost V 5 bases and J 4 bases, with 11 bases left between them. The length of the CDR3 is 13 residues. The CDR3 DNA reads TGTGCCACCAGCTCACGAGGTGGCACTGAAGCTTTCTTT. This gives the protein CATSSRGGTEAFF.

In its sample, this clone was seen once. The V gene is TRBV28, the J gene TRBJ2-7; a weak D match, TRBD1 (5 bases). V lost 6 bases and J lost 3, with 9 bases in between. CDR3 length equals 12 residues. Germline V lookup: CDR1 MDHEN, CDR2 SYDVKM. The CDR3 DNA reads TGTGCCAGCAGATCTACAGGCTACGAGCAGTACTTC. Translated, it gives CASRSTGYEQYF.

The CDR3 DNA reads as TGTGCCAGCAGTTCAGGGACAAACCCTCAGAGCTCCTACAATGAGCAGTTCTTC. Its translation is CASSSGTNPQSSYNEQFF. The J gene is TRBJ2-1, the V gene TRBV28; tentative D call: TRBD1 (6 bases). Germline loops: CDR1 MDHEN, CDR2 SYDVKM. The ends were cut back, 4 bases at V and 0 bases at J, with 19 bases in the middle. This CDR3 has 18 amino acids.

The chain joins TRBV18 to TRBJ2-6; TRBD1 is a possible D gene (6 bases). Germline V CDR1 and CDR2: KGHSH, LQKENI. V lost 3 bases to trimming and J lost 2 bases, with 11 bases between them. CDR3 length: 16 amino acids. The CDR3 here is CASSPFRGTGANVLTF. As DNA, the CDR3 is TGTGCCAGCTCACCCTTTAGGGGGACTGGGGCCAACGTCCTGACTTTC.

This clone was seen repeatedly, ten times or more. J is TRBJ2-7 and V is TRBV7-2; D is possibly TRBD2 (5 bases). The germline gives CDR1 SGHTA, CDR2 FQGNSA. V was clipped by 5 bases and J by 5 bases, with 19 bases between them. The CDR3 has 15 amino acids. The CDR3 coding sequence is TGTGCCAGCAGCGTCGGGGTTATCACTAAAGACGAGCAGTACTTC. It yields the protein CASSVGVITKDEQYF.

The chain combines TRBV19 with TRBJ1-1, with D tentatively TRBD1 (6 bases). There are 13 residues in the CDR3. Trimming stripped 7 bases from V and 6 bases from J, with 15 bases between. CDR1 is LNHDA, CDR2 SQIVND, per germline (reference sequence). CDR3 in amino acids: CASKEQGIAEAFF. CDR3 DNA sequence: TGTGCCAGTAAAGAACAGGGAATAGCTGAAGCTTTCTTT.

The chain is built from TRBV7-6 and TRBJ1-6, with D possibly being TRBD1 (5 bases). Trimming left V 3 bases short and J 7 bases short, with 10 bases between. There are 14 residues in the CDR3. CDR1 and CDR2 (germline): SGHVS, FNYEAQ. The CDR3 bases are TGTGCCAGCAGCTTGGGGCAACTCAATTCACCCCTCCACTTT. This encodes CASSLGQLNSPLHF.

The chain has TRBV5-6 and TRBJ1-2; D might be TRBD1 (6 bases). Looked up from germline, CDR1 is SGHDT and CDR2 is YYEEEE. The CDR3 extends over 14 amino acids. The germline V and J ends were trimmed by 4 bases and 0 bases, with 10 bases remaining between them. Here the CDR3 DNA reads TGTGCCAGCAGCCTCAGGGGAGCTAACTATGGCTACACCTTC. Its protein product is CASSLRGANYGYTF.

The rearrangement joins TRBV28 to TRBJ2-2; D remains unclear. V lost 2 bases, J lost 2 bases, and 9 bases lay in between. Germline V lookup: CDR1 MDHEN, CDR2 SYDVKM. The CDR3 extends over 15 amino acids. CDR3 coding DNA: TGTGCCAGCAGTTTAAGCCGGGTCAACACCGGGGAGCTGTTTTTT. This translates into CASSLSRVNTGELFF.

The chain combines TRBV6-6 with TRBJ1-1; 9 nucleotides agree with TRBD1. The trim removed 2 bases at V and 10 bases at J, leaving 8 bases unmatched. Germline V gene sequence: CDR1 MNHNY, CDR2 SVGAGI (reference sequence). This CDR3 has 14 amino acids. CDR3: CASSYPGQGFRAFF. The CDR3 nucleotides are TGTGCCAGCAGTTACCCGGGACAGGGATTCAGAGCTTTCTTT.

The chain has TRBV5-4 and TRBJ2-3; the D gene is possibly TRBD2 (6 bases). Germline V CDR1 and CDR2: SGHNT, YYREEE (reference sequence). V lost 3 bases, J lost 3 bases, and 14 bases lay in between. The CDR3 totals 15 residues. The CDR3 DNA reads as TGTGCCAGCAGCTCCCCGGGGCGGGAAACAGATACGCAGTATTTT. Protein product: CASSSPGRETDTQYF.

The chain uses TRBV9 and TRBJ1-5; a weak D match, TRBD1 (5 bases). The V gene's germline CDR1 is SGDLS and CDR2 YYNGEE. This CDR3 has 17 residues. With 0 bases removed from V and 0 bases from J, the gap between germline ends came to 13 bases. In DNA form, the CDR3 reads TGTGCCAGCAGCGTAGGACAGTACCTCAATAGCAATCAGCCCCAGCATTTT. Its translation is CASSVGQYLNSNQPQHF.

This clone was seen many times. In nucleotides, the CDR3 is TGTGCCAGCAGAAAGACAGGGTCCTACGAGCAGTACTTC. It encodes CASRKTGSYEQYF. This rearrangement joins TRBV28 to TRBJ2-7; 7 bases match TRBD1. CDR1 is MDHEN and CDR2 is SYDVKM in the germline V gene. The CDR3 covers 13 residues. V shed 6 bases and J 1 base; nucleotides not matched to a gene: 3.

The CDR3 coding sequence is TGCGCCAGCCGGGACAGACCTAGCTCCTACAATGAGCAGTTCTTC. Translating gives CASRDRPSSYNEQFF. The rearrangement links TRBV5-1 to TRBJ2-1; TRBD1 agrees at 7 bases. CDR3 length: 15 residues. Germline V gene sequence: CDR1 SGHRS, CDR2 YFSETQ. V dropped 7 bases and J dropped 0; count of bases not matched to a gene: 7. Drawing the rest from reference TRBV5-1 and TRBJ2-1, the complete variable domain is KAGVTQTPRYLIKTRGQQVTLSCSPISGHRSVSWYQQTPGQGLQFLFEYFSETQRNKGNFPGRFSGRQFSNSRSEMNVSTLELGDSALYLCASRDRPSSYNEQFFGPGTRLTVL.

The CDR3 loop reads CASSYSRRGSSGANVLTF. The CDR3 DNA is TGTGCCAGCAGTTACTCGCGCAGGGGTAGCTCTGGGGCCAACGTCCTGACTTTC. This chain uses TRBV6-2 or TRBV6-3 with TRBJ2-6, with D perhaps matching TRBD1 (6 bases). The CDR3 contains 18 residues. V lost 0 bases and J lost 0, with 12 bases in between. Per the germline V gene, CDR1 is MNHEY and CDR2 is SVGEGT.

There are a few counts of this clone. This chain links TRBV5-1 with TRBJ1-1, with D perhaps matching TRBD1 (6 bases). V was pared by 4 bases and J by 5 bases, with 18 bases between. The CDR3 runs to 15 residues. CDR1 is SGHRS and CDR2 is YFSETQ in the germline V gene. CDR3 bases: TGCGCCAGCAGCCCCCCTGAAGGGGGAGGGACTGAAGCTTTCTTT. Translating gives CASSPPEGGGTEAFF.

The chain uses TRBV6-5 and TRBJ2-3; D gene unclear. Trimming shortened V by 0 bases and J by 4 bases, and 11 bases separated the two germline ends. CDR1 and CDR2 from the germline V gene are MNHEY and SVGAGI. This CDR3 is built from 15 residues. CDR3 sequence: CASSYSSGSADTQYF. The CDR3 DNA follows: TGTGCCAGCAGTTACTCGTCCGGTTCCGCAGATACGCAGTATTTT.

This chain connects TRBV4-2 to TRBJ2-7, with 10 bases lining up with TRBD2. CDR1 and CDR2 from the germline V gene are LGHNA and YNFKEQ. The CDR3 covers 16 residues. J was trimmed by 0 bases and V by 0 bases; bases with no gene match: 2. The CDR3 region has the DNA TGTGCCAGCAGCCAAGAGGCTAGCGGGAGCTCCTACGAGCAGTACTTC. Translation: CASSQEASGSSYEQYF.